The 22 T cell receptor beta chains listed next were all sequenced from one sample in a study of blood T cells in healthy people across ages. A J-beta primer mix and a sample-barcoded 5' primer were used in a second PCR of roughly 7 to 12 cycles. TCRdb processed the 5' RACE reads anew with MiXCR; each CDR3 protein has one entry. The sample records 500,000 to 550,000 distinct CDR3 sequences, 24% being singletons. This sample also belongs to another study, concerning T cells of mothers and their children.

Sequencing was performed on blood. The receptor source for this set is a boy under 18 in good health.

This clonotype was recorded a few times. The rearrangement joins TRBV6-6 to TRBJ1-6, with D unclear. Trimming removed 11 bases at V and 8 bases at J, with 7 bases between. This CDR3 has 10 amino acids. The germline CDR1 and CDR2 sequences are MNHNY and SVGAGI (reference sequence). The CDR3 nucleotides are TGTGCCTCGGGGTATTCACCCCTCCACTTT. It encodes CASGYSPLHF.

The chain combines TRBV10-3 with TRBJ2-5, with a weak D call TRBD1 (6 bases). The CDR3 sequence is 13 residues long. Germline CDR1 ENHRY, CDR2 SYGVKD. Trimming pared 9 bases from V and 2 bases from J, leaving 13 bases between. The CDR3 loop reads CAMSGQGQETQYF. Here the CDR3 DNA reads TGTGCCATGTCCGGGCAGGGGCAAGAGACCCAGTACTTC.

The chain carries TRBV6-2 or TRBV6-3 and TRBJ2-1, with 7 nucleotides matching TRBD1. CDR1 and CDR2 from the germline V gene are MNHEY and SVGEGT. The CDR3 is 14 residues long. V lost 6 bases, J lost 4 bases, and 6 bases stayed unmatched. The CDR3 DNA is TGTGCCAGCAGCCACAGGGGCGAGTACAATGAGCAGTTCTTC. Protein product: CASSHRGEYNEQFF.

V is TRBV23-1 and J is TRBJ2-5; D perhaps matches TRBD1 (6 bases). TRBV23-1 is marked as an open reading frame, function uncertain. The CDR3 has 19 residues. Deletions cut 0 bases from V and 6 bases from J, with 26 bases between. This CDR3 is CASSQSPRVGRGRIKTQYF. The CDR3 DNA is TGCGCCAGCAGTCAATCCCCAAGGGTTGGCAGGGGAAGGATAAAGACCCAGTACTTC.

This clonotype was observed a few times. V gene TRBV6-1 combines with J gene TRBJ2-7; 7 nucleotides agree with TRBD2. In germline, CDR1 is MNHNS, CDR2 SASEGT. The CDR3 length is 12 residues. J gave up 4 bases and V 10 bases, and 7 bases lay outside the gene matches. The CDR3 here is CATDPGGYEQYF. CDR3 DNA: TGTGCCACCGACCCGGGGGGTTACGAGCAGTACTTC.

This clonotype was counted a few times. The gene calls are TRBV9 and TRBJ2-3; tentatively, D is TRBD1 or TRBD2 (5 bases each). Trimming shortened V by 0 bases and J by 1 base, and 9 bases separated the two germline ends. The CDR3 loop spans 15 amino acids. CDR1 and CDR2 from the germline V gene are SGDLS and YYNGEE. CDR3 DNA sequence: TGTGCCAGCAGCGTAGCGCCGGGGCGCACAGATACGCAGTATTTT. Translation gives CASSVAPGRTDTQYF.

This clonotype was counted a few times. One junction end does not reproduce the germline sequence, and a read error may be involved. This chain links TRBV4-1 with TRBJ2-5; 13 bases map to TRBD2. Germline V lookup: CDR1 MGHRA, CDR2 YSYEKL. The CDR3 extends over 18 amino acids. The CDR3 DNA is TGCGCTAGCAGCCAAGTACTAGCGGGGGGGCCCTTCCCAGAGACCCAGTACTTC. It codes for CASSQVLAGGPFPETQYF.

The gene calls are TRBV20-1 and TRBJ2-7; TRBD2 matches at 7 bases. The CDR3 sequence is 16 residues long. With V trimmed by 3 bases and J by 6 bases, 17 bases remained unmatched. Per the germline V gene, CDR1 is DFQATT and CDR2 is SNEGSKA (reference sequence). CDR3: CSARDPAGSSLGEQYF. The CDR3 DNA is TGCAGTGCTAGGGATCCAGCGGGAAGCTCTCTGGGCGAGCAGTACTTC.

J is TRBJ1-2 and V is TRBV7-9; no clear D gene. There are 15 residues in the CDR3. V dropped 1 base and J dropped 2 bases, with 11 bases sitting between them. The germline gives CDR1 SEHNR, CDR2 FQNEAQ (reference sequence). This chain's CDR3 is CASSLEEETNYGYTF. The CDR3 region has the DNA TGTGCCAGCAGCTTAGAGGAGGAGACAAACTATGGCTACACCTTC.

The chain combines TRBV5-1 with TRBJ2-7; TRBD2 aligns across 9 bases. Germline V CDR1 and CDR2: SGHRS, YFSETQ. The CDR3 runs to 15 residues. The J segment lost 5 bases and the V segment lost 4 bases, leaving 10 bases of the junction unmatched. The CDR3, as DNA: TGCGCCAGCAGCCCGTTAGCGGGAGTAATCAACGAGCAGTACTTC. Its protein product is CASSPLAGVINEQYF.

As DNA, the CDR3 is TGTGCCAGCAGCCCGGGACGGTCCCTATCTGGGGCCAACGTCCTGACTTTC. Translating gives CASSPGRSLSGANVLTF. The V gene is TRBV6-2 or TRBV6-3, the J gene TRBJ2-6; D is tentatively TRBD1 or TRBD2 (5 bases each). Germline V gene sequence: CDR1 MNHEY, CDR2 SVGEGT. V dropped 6 bases and J dropped 1 base, with 16 bases sitting between them. The CDR3 is 17 amino acids.

This clonotype was recorded a few times. The V call is TRBV7-2, the J call TRBJ2-5, with TRBD2 as a possible D gene (5 bases). There are 16 residues in the CDR3. The ends were cut back, 2 bases at V and 3 bases at J, with 16 bases in the middle. Germline V gene sequence: CDR1 SGHTA, CDR2 FQGNSA. The CDR3 nucleotides are TGTGCCAGCAGCTTATCTTTTACGGGATCCGAAGAGACCCAGTACTTC. Its protein product is CASSLSFTGSEETQYF.

This clonotype appeared a few times. One end of the junction does not line up with germline, which may come from a read error. This sequence joins TRBV28 and TRBJ2-5; 7 bases are shared with TRBD1. CDR1 and CDR2 from the germline V gene are MDHEN and SYDVKM. The CDR3 extends over 15 amino acids. CDR3 residues: CASSSSGGSWETQYF. The CDR3 coding sequence is TGCGCCAGCAGTTCCTCAGGGGGTAGTTGGGAGACCCAGTACTTC.

This chain uses TRBV7-2 with TRBJ2-7; 14 bases fit TRBD2. Unmatched junction bases numbered 6, after V lost 4 bases and J lost 4 bases. The germline V gene encodes CDR1 SGHTA and CDR2 FQGNSA. This CDR3 has 16 residues. CDR3 DNA: TGTGCCAGCAGCTCATCCAGACTAGCGGGAGGGTACGAGCAGTACTTC. Its protein is CASSSSRLAGGYEQYF.

J is TRBJ1-5 and V is TRBV6-1; possibly TRBD1 for D (5 bases). The germline gives CDR1 MNHNS, CDR2 SASEGT. The CDR3 is made up of 15 amino acids. The V and J ends lost 2 bases and 4 bases respectively, with 12 bases between them. The CDR3: CASSEFRERNQPQHF. The DNA of the CDR3 is TGTGCCAGCAGTGAATTCAGGGAGAGGAATCAGCCCCAGCATTTT.

This clonotype was counted at least ten times. The gene calls are TRBV3-1 and TRBJ2-1, with TRBD1 matching 8 bases. CDR3 length: 14 amino acids. Germline V lookup: CDR1 LGHDT, CDR2 YNNKEL (reference sequence). The V segment lost 4 bases and the J segment 7 bases; nucleotides outside the gene matches: 6. The chain's CDR3 is CASSLRTGYNEQFF. Here the CDR3 DNA reads TGTGCCAGCAGCCTTCGGACAGGGTATAATGAGCAGTTCTTC.

This chain connects TRBV7-6 to TRBJ2-6, with TRBD1 identical over 7 bases. CDR1 and CDR2 (germline): SGHVS, FNYEAQ. V shed 2 bases, J shed 0 bases, and the junction held 4 bases outside the gene matches. CDR3 size: 17 residues. The CDR3 region is CASSLKQGISGANVLTF. The CDR3 nucleotides read TGTGCCAGCAGCTTAAAACAGGGGATCTCTGGGGCCAACGTCCTGACTTTC.

CDR3 nucleotide sequence: TGCGCCAGCAGCCCGAACCTGGGGCCCGTTATCTCCTACAATGAGCAGTTCTTC. Its translation: CASSPNLGPVISYNEQFF. The rearrangement uses TRBV4-3 and TRBJ2-1, with D perhaps TRBD1 (5 bases). CDR3 length: 18 amino acids. CDR1 LGHNA and CDR2 YSLEER come from the germline V gene. Trimming took 4 bases from V and 0 from J, leaving 19 bases between them.

This clonotype was seen a handful of times. The chain carries TRBV9 and TRBJ2-5, with D hard to call. Trimming removed 0 bases from V and 2 bases from J, with 8 bases in between. Germline V CDR1 and CDR2: SGDLS, YYNGEE. This CDR3 is 14 amino acids long. The CDR3 nucleotides read TGTGCCAGCAGCGTAGTCCCCAGACAAGAGACCCAGTACTTC. This encodes CASSVVPRQETQYF.

This clonotype was detected ten times or more. This chain uses TRBV20-1 with TRBJ1-4, with a tentative D call TRBD1 (5 bases). Per germline, CDR1 DFQATT and CDR2 SNEGSKA (reference sequence). The CDR3 extends over 15 amino acids. The ends were cut back, 5 bases at V and 6 bases at J, with 19 bases in the middle. CDR3 DNA sequence: TGCAGTGCTCCAATATACGGGACGGCTTATGAAAAACTGTTTTTT. This codes for CSAPIYGTAYEKLFF.

CDR3 nucleotides: TGCGCCAGCAGCCAAGATCTTTTTATTCCACTTGCGGGCCCCTCCTACAATGAGCAGTTCTTC. Protein product: CASSQDLFIPLAGPSYNEQFF. V and J are TRBV4-3 and TRBJ2-1; possible D gene TRBD2, 5 bases. CDR1 is LGHNA, CDR2 YSLEER, per germline. The CDR3 length is 21 residues. Trimming shortened V by 0 bases and J by 0 bases, and 24 bases separated the two germline ends.

The V call is TRBV6-2 or TRBV6-3, the J call TRBJ2-1; 10 positions match TRBD2. The CDR3 totals 18 residues. Germline V gene lookup returns CDR1 MNHEY and CDR2 SVGEGT. V lost 5 bases, J lost 6 bases, and 16 bases stayed unmatched. The CDR3: CASSPPGLARKKTNEQFF. Here the CDR3 DNA reads TGTGCCAGCAGTCCCCCGGGACTAGCGCGTAAAAAGACCAATGAGCAGTTCTTC.